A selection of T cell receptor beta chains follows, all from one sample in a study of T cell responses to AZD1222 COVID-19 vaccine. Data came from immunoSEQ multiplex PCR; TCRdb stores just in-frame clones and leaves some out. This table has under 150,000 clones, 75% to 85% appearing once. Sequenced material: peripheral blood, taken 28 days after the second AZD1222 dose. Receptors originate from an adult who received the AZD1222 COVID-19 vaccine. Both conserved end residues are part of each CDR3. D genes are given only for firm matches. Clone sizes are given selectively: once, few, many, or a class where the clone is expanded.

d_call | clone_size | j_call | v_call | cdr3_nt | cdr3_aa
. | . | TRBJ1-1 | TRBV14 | TGTGCCAGCAGCCAAACAGGGACTATGAACACTGAAGCTTTCTTT | CASSQTGTMNTEAFF
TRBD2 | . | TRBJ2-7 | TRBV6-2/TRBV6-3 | TGTGCCAGCAGTACTCGGACTAGTTATTCCTACGAGCAGTACTTC | CASSTRTSYSYEQYF
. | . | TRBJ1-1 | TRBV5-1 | TGCGCCAGCAGCTGGACCGAGAACACTGAAGCTTTCTTT | CASSWTENTEAFF
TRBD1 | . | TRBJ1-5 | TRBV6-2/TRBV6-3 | TGTGCCAGCAGTCTCTGGGACAGGGTCAATCAGCCCCAGCATTTT | CASSLWDRVNQPQHF
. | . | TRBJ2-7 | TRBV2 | TGTGCCAGTGCGAGTAGAACCTACGAGCAGTACTTC | CASASRTYEQYF
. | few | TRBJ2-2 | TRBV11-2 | TGTGCCAGCAGCTTATCGGGAACGAACACCGGGGAGCTGTTTTTT | CASSLSGTNTGELFF
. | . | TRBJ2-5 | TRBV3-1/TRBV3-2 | TGTGCCAGCAGCCAAGGGGGCGAAGGTGGAGAGACCCAGTACTTC | CASSQGGEGGETQYF
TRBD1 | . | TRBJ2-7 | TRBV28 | TGTGCCAGCATGACCCCGGGACAGGGGACCTACGAGCAGTACTTC | CASMTPGQGTYEQYF
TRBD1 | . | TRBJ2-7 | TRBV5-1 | TGCGCCAGCAGCCCTCGGACAGGGACCTACGAGCAGTACTTC | CASSPRTGTYEQYF
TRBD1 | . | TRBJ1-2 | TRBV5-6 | TGTGCCAGCAGCTCCAGGGGGTACGGAGATACCTTC | CASSSRGYGDTF
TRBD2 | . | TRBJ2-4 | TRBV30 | TGTGCCTGGAATGGGGGAGGGAAAAAGAACATTCAGTACTTC | CAWNGGGKKNIQYF
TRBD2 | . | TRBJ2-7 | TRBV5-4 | TGTGCCAGCAGCTTGGGGCTAGCGGGGGGTTGGGACGAGCAGTACTTC | CASSLGLAGGWDEQYF
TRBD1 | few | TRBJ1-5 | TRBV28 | TGTGCCAGCAGCTCACAAACCGGGACAGGGGACAATCAGCCCCAGCATTTT | CASSSQTGTGDNQPQHF
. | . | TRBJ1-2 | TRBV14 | TGTGCCAGCAGCCAACCGGACCCCCGAGCGGGGAGTGGCTACACCTTC | CASSQPDPRAGSGYTF
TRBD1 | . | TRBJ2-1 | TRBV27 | TGTGCCAGCAGCCCTGCCCTGGGACAGGTTAATAGTGAGCAGTTCTTC | CASSPALGQVNSEQFF
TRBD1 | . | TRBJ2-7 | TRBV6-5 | TGTGCCAGCAGTCTGGGACAGGGGATCTACGAGCAGTACTTC | CASSLGQGIYEQYF
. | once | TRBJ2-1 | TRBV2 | TGTGCCAGCAGTGATTTCCAGGCTTCCTACAATGAGCAGTTCTTC | CASSDFQASYNEQFF
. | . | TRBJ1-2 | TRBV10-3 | TGTGCCATCAGAGGGACCGACTATGGCTACACCTTC | CAIRGTDYGYTF
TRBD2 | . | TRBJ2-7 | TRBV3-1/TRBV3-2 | TGTGCCAGCAGCCAATCCCCGGGGGGGCGTTACGAGCAGTACTTC | CASSQSPGGRYEQYF
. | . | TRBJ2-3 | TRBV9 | TGTGCCAGCAGCTTGGACGGTAATGAGAGGACAGATACGCAGTATTTT | CASSLDGNERTDTQYF
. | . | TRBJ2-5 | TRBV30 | TGTGCCTGGTCGGGGCTCGGAGAGACCCAGTACTTC | CAWSGLGETQYF
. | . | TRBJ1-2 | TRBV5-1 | TGCGCCAGCAGCTTGGATGCGGGGAGGCGAGCTAACTATGGCTACACCTTC | CASSLDAGRRANYGYTF
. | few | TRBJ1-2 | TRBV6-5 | TGTGCCAGCGGGGTTGCTAACTATGGCTACACCTTC | CASGVANYGYTF
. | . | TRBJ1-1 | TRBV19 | TGTGCCAGTAGTACCTCGACAGTTCACACTGAAGCTTTCTTT | CASSTSTVHTEAFF
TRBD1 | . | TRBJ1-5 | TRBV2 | TGTGCCACGCGTTTGGGACAGGGGCGCGAGCCCCAGCATTTT | CATRLGQGREPQHF
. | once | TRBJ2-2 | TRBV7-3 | TGTGCCAGCAGCCCACCTCGGGGGACAAGTACCGGGGAGCTGTTTTTT | CASSPPRGTSTGELFF
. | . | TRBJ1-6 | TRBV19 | TGTGCCAGTAGGCTTCGATCCCCTAATTCACCCCTCCACTTT | CASRLRSPNSPLHF
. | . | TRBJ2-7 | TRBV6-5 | TGTGCCAGCGGGCTGGGATCATACGAGCAGTACTTC | CASGLGSYEQYF
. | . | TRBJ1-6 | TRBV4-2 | TGTGCCAGCAGCCGGGGAATCGAGGGGGTTCCTTCACCCCTCCACTTT | CASSRGIEGVPSPLHF
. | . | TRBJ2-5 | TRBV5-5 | TGTGCCAGCAGTGCCTGGGGTCAAGAGACCCAGTACTTC | CASSAWGQETQYF
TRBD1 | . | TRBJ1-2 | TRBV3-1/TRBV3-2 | TGTGCCAGCAGTCTCAGAATCGTCCCACAGGGGTACTATGGCTACACCTTC | CASSLRIVPQGYYGYTF
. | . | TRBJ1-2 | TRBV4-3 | TGCGCCAGCAGCCAAGATCTCATTGGGGGCAGCCACCCGACTAACTATGGCTACACCTTC | CASSQDLIGGSHPTNYGYTF
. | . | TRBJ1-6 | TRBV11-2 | TGTGCCAGCAGCTTCCTCGAGGGTATGGTGAATTCACCCCTCCACTTT | CASSFLEGMVNSPLHF
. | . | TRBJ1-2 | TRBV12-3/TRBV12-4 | TGTGCCAGCACCCGCGACACTCCCTATGGCTACACCTTC | CASTRDTPYGYTF
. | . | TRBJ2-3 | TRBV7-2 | TGTGCCAGCAGCCCTGGGGGCCGAACAGATACGCAGTATTTT | CASSPGGRTDTQYF
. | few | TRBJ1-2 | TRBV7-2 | TGTGCCAGCAGCTTATACCCATGGGCAGGGGAGGGCTACACCTTC | CASSLYPWAGEGYTF
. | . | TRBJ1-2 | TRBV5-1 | TGCGCCAGCAGCTCGGGGGTTATCTATGGCTACACCTTC | CASSSGVIYGYTF
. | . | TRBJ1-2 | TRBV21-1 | TGTGCCAGCAGCGCGGCCCCTTATGGCTACACCTTC | CASSAAPYGYTF
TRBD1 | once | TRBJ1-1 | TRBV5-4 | TGTGCCAGCAGCGTGGGACAGGGGGCTTCCCTTGGAGCTTTCTTT | CASSVGQGASLGAFF
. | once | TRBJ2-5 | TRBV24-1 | TGTGCCACCCCTGGTTGGGTGGAGAAAAAGACCCAGTACTTC | CATPGWVEKKTQYF
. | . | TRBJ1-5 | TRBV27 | TGTGCCAGCAGTTTGTATAGTAGGGACCAGCCCCAGCATTTT | CASSLYSRDQPQHF
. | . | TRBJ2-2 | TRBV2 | TGTGCCAGCAGTGCGGGCCCTCCGAACACCGGGGAGCTGTTTTTT | CASSAGPPNTGELFF
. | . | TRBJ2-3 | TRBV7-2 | TGTGCCAGCAGCTTAGCGCTCTACACAGATACGCAGTATTTT | CASSLALYTDTQYF
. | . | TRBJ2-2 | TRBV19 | TGTGCCAGTTTGGGACTCTACACCGGGGAGCTGTTTTTT | CASLGLYTGELFF
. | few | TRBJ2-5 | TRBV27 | TGTGCCAGCAGTGCCCGTCTAGGAGAGACCCAGTACTTC | CASSARLGETQYF
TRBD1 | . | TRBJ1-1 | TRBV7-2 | TGTGCCAGCGGCAGGGGGGCGAACACTGAAGCTTTCTTT | CASGRGANTEAFF
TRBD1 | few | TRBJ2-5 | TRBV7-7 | TGTGCTAGCAGCTCCCCCGGGACAGGAGAGACCCAGTACTTC | CASSSPGTGETQYF
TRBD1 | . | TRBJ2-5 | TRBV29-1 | TGCAGCGTCGTTACCGGGACAGGGGGGTGGGAGACCCAGTACTTC | CSVVTGTGGWETQYF
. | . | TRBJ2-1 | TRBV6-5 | TGTGCCAGCAGCCGTTGGGGCAATGAGCAGTTCTTC | CASSRWGNEQFF
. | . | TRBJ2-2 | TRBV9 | TGTGCCAGCAGCGTAGCTTTTGGCTCTGGAAGGGGAACCGGGGAGCTGTTTTTT | CASSVAFGSGRGTGELFF
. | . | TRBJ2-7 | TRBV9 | TGTGCCAGCAGCCCGAACAGGTACGAGCAGTACTTC | CASSPNRYEQYF
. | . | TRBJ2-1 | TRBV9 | TGTGCCAGCAGCGTCTCCGGGCCCTCCTCCTACAATGAGCAGTTCTTC | CASSVSGPSSYNEQFF
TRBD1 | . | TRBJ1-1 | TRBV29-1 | TGCAGCTCATTGACAGGGGGTGGGTCTGAAGCTTTCTTT | CSSLTGGGSEAFF
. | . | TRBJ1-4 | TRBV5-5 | TGTGCCAGCAGCTTTTTGATGGGAGGAACTAAACTGTTTTTT | CASSFLMGGTKLFF
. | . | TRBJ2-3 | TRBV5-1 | TGCGCCAGCAGCTTGGAGGCGGGCCCCACAGATACGCAGTATTTT | CASSLEAGPTDTQYF
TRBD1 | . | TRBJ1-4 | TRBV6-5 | TGTGCCAGCAGCTTAACCGGGACAGCCAGGGAAAAACTGTTTTTT | CASSLTGTAREKLFF